Each of the 20 T cell receptor beta chains below was sequenced from the same sample in a study of neurological immune-mediated disorders. TCRdb redid the calling of the 5' RACE reads with MiXCR, one entry per CDR3 protein. The sample consists of some 49,000 distinct CDR3 sequences, 8% to 10% of them appearing once. As for time point: longitudinal time-point 1 (baseline). What was sequenced was PBMCs. The receptors here all came from a woman in her thirties or forties in good health.

This clonotype has a count of ten or more. The rearrangement uses TRBV10-1 and TRBJ2-1; D remains unclear. V was shortened by 7 bases and J by 10 bases, with 17 bases between the two germline ends. From germline, CDR1 is WNHNN and CDR2 SYGVQD (reference sequence). The CDR3 extends over 13 amino acids. The CDR3: CASNRARSSEQFF. The CDR3 region has the DNA TGCGCCAGCAACCGGGCCCGGTCATCCGAGCAGTTCTTC.

A note on this clonotype: A read error is possible here, since a much larger clone lies one base away. The V gene is TRBV5-1, the J gene TRBJ1-5; the match to TRBD1 covers 9 bases. From germline, CDR1 is SGHRS and CDR2 YFSETQ. The CDR3 is 16 residues long. CDR3 in amino acids: CACSLGTGSSNQPQHF. The CDR3 bases are TGCGCCTGCAGCTTGGGGACAGGGAGCAGCAATCAGCCCCAGCATTTT.

The sample holds many counts of this clonotype. This chain joins TRBV6-6 and TRBJ1-2; no reliable D call. CDR1 MNHNY and CDR2 SVGAGI come from the germline V gene (reference sequence). This CDR3 is 14 amino acids long. Trimming cost V 0 bases and J 8 bases, with 13 bases left between them. The CDR3 bases are TGTGCCAGCAGTTACTCGGGAGGGTTCAGAGGCTACACCTTC. Protein: CASSYSGGFRGYTF.

This clonotype was seen repeatedly, ten times or more. The chain links TRBV20-1 to TRBJ1-6; 8 nucleotides match TRBD1. The CDR3 is 16 amino acids. Germline V CDR1 and CDR2: DFQATT, SNEGSKA (reference sequence). J gave up 7 bases and V 0 bases, and 8 bases lay outside the gene matches. As DNA, the CDR3 is TGCAGTGCTAGAGAGCCCCGGACAGGGCTGAATTCACCCCTCCACTTT. It codes for CSAREPRTGLNSPLHF.

Many counts were recorded for this clonotype. The gene calls are TRBV18 and TRBJ1-1; D is unclear. The V and J ends lost 2 bases and 0 bases respectively, with 13 bases between them. Per the germline V gene, CDR1 is KGHSH and CDR2 is LQKENI. There are 16 residues in the CDR3. The CDR3 loop reads CASSPIPAQLNTEAFF. In DNA form, the CDR3 reads TGTGCCAGCTCACCAATCCCGGCACAGCTGAACACTGAAGCTTTCTTT.

This clonotype was picked up many times. DNA for the CDR3: TGTGCCAGCTCACGCGAGGACGGAAGCTACGAGCAGTACTTC. Translated: CASSREDGSYEQYF. The genes are TRBV18 and TRBJ2-7; D unclear. Trimming took off 4 bases at V and 3 bases at J, with 13 bases between the two ends. The germline V gene has CDR1 KGHSH and CDR2 LQKENI. This CDR3 comprises 14 residues.

This clonotype came up many times. The chain combines TRBV5-1 with TRBJ1-2, with 7 bases identical to TRBD1. The CDR3 runs to 15 residues. In germline, CDR1 is SGHRS, CDR2 YFSETQ. With 3 bases clipped from V and 6 bases from J, the junction kept 11 bases outside the gene matches. The CDR3 region is CASSWGGGAGDGYTF. CDR3 in DNA: TGCGCCAGCAGCTGGGGAGGGGGCGCTGGGGATGGCTACACCTTC.

This clonotype was observed at least ten times. A junction end diverges from the germline sequence, so it may reflect a read error. CDR3 region: CASSFRTDAQETQYF. CDR3 nucleotide sequence: TGTGCTAGCAGCTTTAGGACGGACGCACAAGAGACCCAGTACTTC. The chain couples TRBV7-7 to TRBJ2-5; D remains ambiguous. Germline CDR1 SSHAT, CDR2 FNYEAQ (reference sequence). The CDR3 is 15 amino acids.

This clonotype has at least ten counts. This chain joins TRBV12-3 or TRBV12-4 and TRBJ2-2, with D maybe TRBD2 (5 bases). This CDR3 has 12 amino acids. Between the trimmed V and J ends, which lost 6 bases and 8 bases, there was a span of 10 bases. CDR3 sequence reads: CASRPGLGELFF. Here the CDR3 DNA reads TGTGCCAGCAGACCTGGACTGGGGGAGCTGTTTTTT.

This clonotype has at least ten counts. J is TRBJ2-6 and V is TRBV7-2; the match to TRBD1 covers 8 bases. The CDR3 is made up of 16 amino acids. Germline CDR1 SGHTA, CDR2 FQGNSA. J was trimmed by 2 bases and V by 4 bases; bases with no gene match: 4. CDR3 sequence: CASSSPGGAGANVLTF. The CDR3 bases are TGTGCCAGCAGCTCGCCAGGGGGCGCTGGGGCCAACGTCCTGACTTTC.

This clonotype was counted ten times or more. This sequence joins TRBV7-2 and TRBJ1-5, with D possibly being TRBD1 (6 bases). Trimming shortened V by 1 base and J by 4 bases, and 11 bases separated the two germline ends. Per germline, CDR1 SGHTA and CDR2 FQGNSA. The CDR3 is 15 residues long. This CDR3 is CASSLGTGANQPQHF. The DNA for the CDR3 is TGTGCCAGCAGCTTAGGTACGGGGGCGAATCAGCCCCAGCATTTT.

This clonotype was detected ten times or more. V gene TRBV10-3 combines with J gene TRBJ1-1, with 11 nucleotides matching TRBD1. Germline lookup yields CDR1 ENHRY and CDR2 SYGVKD. CDR3 length: 13 residues. The V gene end was trimmed by 8 bases and the J gene end by 4 bases; junction bases not matched to a gene: 3. CDR3 nucleotide sequence: TGTGCCATCGCTGGACAGGGGGCCACTGAAGCTTTCTTT. This sequence encodes CAIAGQGATEAFF.

This clonotype was seen many times. The chain carries TRBV27 and TRBJ2-1, with 7 bases matching TRBD1. The CDR3 totals 13 residues. Trimming at V came to 5 bases and at J to 15 bases, leaving 13 bases not matched to a gene. CDR1 and CDR2 from the germline V gene are MNHEY and SMNVEV (reference sequence). The CDR3 protein is CASSARGQSRRFF. CDR3 nucleotide sequence: TGTGCCAGCAGTGCCCGGGGACAGAGTAGACGGTTCTTC.

This clonotype was seen many times. This sequence joins TRBV9 and TRBJ1-2; perhaps TRBD1 as D (6 bases). V lost 3 bases, J lost 4 bases, and 19 bases lay in between. The CDR3 has 16 amino acids. The V gene's germline CDR1 is SGDLS and CDR2 YYNGEE. The CDR3 loop is CASSAREKGGFYGYTF. The CDR3 coding sequence is TGTGCCAGCAGCGCAAGGGAGAAGGGGGGGTTCTATGGCTACACCTTC.

This clonotype was observed at least ten times. The chain uses TRBV6-1 and TRBJ1-2; D might be TRBD1 (6 bases). The CDR3 loop spans 13 amino acids. The germline CDR1 and CDR2 sequences are MNHNS and SASEGT. The V gene lost 6 bases and the J gene lost 4 bases, with 12 bases spanning the gap. The CDR3 DNA reads as TGTGCCAGCAGAGGGGGGGACGGCTATGGCTACACCTTC. Its protein product is CASRGGDGYGYTF.

This clonotype was picked up many times. The chain couples TRBV24-1 to TRBJ2-3; no definite D call. V lost 4 bases and J 0 bases, leaving 19 bases between the germline ends. This CDR3 has 18 amino acids. CDR1 and CDR2 (germline): KGHDR, SFDVKD. The CDR3 region has the DNA TGTGCCACCAGTGACCCCGCGGACCCAGAATATAGCACAGATACGCAGTATTTT. Translated, it gives CATSDPADPEYSTDTQYF.

This clonotype was seen ten or more times. V is TRBV4-1 and J is TRBJ1-1; no clear D gene. The CDR3 has 14 residues. Germline values: CDR1 MGHRA, CDR2 YSYEKL. V lost 2 bases, J lost 5 bases, and 12 bases lay in between. The DNA of the CDR3 is TGCGCCAGCAGCCAACAAGAAACTGGAACTGAAGCTTTCTTT. Protein: CASSQQETGTEAFF.

This clonotype showed up many times. V and J are TRBV29-1 and TRBJ1-1; D remains unclear. Between the trimmed V and J ends, which lost 4 bases and 1 base, there was a span of 13 bases. Germline-derived CDR1 and CDR2 are SQVTM and ANQGSEA. CDR3 size: 14 residues. The CDR3 DNA is TGCAGCGTTGCTGAGGAACCCGGGAACACTGAAGCTTTCTTT. Translation gives CSVAEEPGNTEAFF. The variable domain in full, with the rest retrieved from reference TRBV29-1 and TRBJ1-1, is SAVISQKPSRDICQRGTSLTIQCQVDSQVTMMFWYRQQPGQSLTLIATANQGSEATYESGFVIDKFPISRPNLTFSTLTVSNMSPEDSSIYLCSVAEEPGNTEAFFGQGTRLTVV.

This clonotype came up many times. The chain employs TRBV5-1 and TRBJ1-2; no definite D call. CDR3 length equals 13 residues. The V and J ends lost 0 bases and 5 bases respectively, with 8 bases between them. Germline loops: CDR1 SGHRS, CDR2 YFSETQ. In nucleotides, the CDR3 is TGCGCCAGCAGCTTGGAAATTGTTTATGGCTACACCTTC. This codes for CASSLEIVYGYTF.

This clonotype has ten or more counts. The chain uses TRBV7-2 and TRBJ1-5, with D tentatively TRBD1 (5 bases). This CDR3 region has 15 residues. The germline V gene encodes CDR1 SGHTA and CDR2 FQGNSA. The ends were cut back, 4 bases at V and 2 bases at J, with 12 bases in the middle. CDR3 coding DNA: TGTGCCAGCAGCTGGGGGGGGAGAGGCAATCAGCCCCAGCATTTT. Translated, it gives CASSWGGRGNQPQHF.